The source of this T cell receptor beta chain is a study of T-cell memory formation after mild COVID-19. Findings and limits, study-wide: The study detected some responding clones in pre-infection memory, suggesting cross-reactive memory joined. Mainly in CM and EM were contracting CD4+ clones; CD8+ were in EMRA. There was a balanced CD4/CD8 profile in clones contracting day 15 to 85, and later expanders leaned CD4+.

A word on this clonotype: Its antigen is unidentified.

V was cut by 11 bases and J by 0 bases, with 11 bases left in between. The CDR3 extends over 13 amino acids. Germline V gene data show CDR1 as MGHRA and CDR2 as YSYEKL. It was 5'RACE with constant-segment primers that produced the TCR alpha and TCR beta cDNA libraries, which carried sample barcodes and UMIs. TCRdb re-called the 5' RACE reads with MiXCR, one entry per CDR3 protein. Here the sample spans around 410,000 distinct CDR3 sequences, around a quarter being singletons. The material sequenced was PBMCs or a T cell subset sorted from them (not recorded which). The chain has TRBV4-1 and TRBJ2-1, with D perhaps TRBD2 (5 bases). This sequence was found in an adult woman who had mild COVID-19 (a few samples of this study predate the infection). Cell type and time point are not known. The CDR3 here is CAAGPSSYNEQFF. CDR3 coding DNA: TGCGCCGCGGGTCCTAGCTCCTACAATGAGCAGTTCTTC.